This T cell receptor (beta chain) comes out of a study of Graves' ophthalmopathy and Graves' hyperthyroidism. Regarding the study as a whole: Among expanded thyroid clonotypes above 0.001 frequency, most also occurred in blood.

The V gene's germline CDR1 is MNHEY and CDR2 SVGAGI. CDR3 length equals 17 residues. Trimming cost V 3 bases and J 1 base; bases outside gene matches: 11. CDR3 regions of TCR beta were amplified from RNA transcripts. Investigators did first-round RT-PCR with HTBI primers, then second-round multiplex PCR. TCRdb recomputed calls from the multiplex PCR reads with MiXCR, one row per CDR3 protein. In the table there are almost 400,000 distinct CDR3 sequences, 18% of which are singletons. The table lists this clonotype with many counts. The antigen remains unidentified. This receptor was taken from a woman aged 18-30 years with Graves' ophthalmopathy. The chain links TRBV6-5 to TRBJ2-7; TRBD2 matches at 8 bases. Specimen: peripheral blood. As DNA, the CDR3 is TGTGCCAGCAGTTATACCGCCGTAGCGGGGCTTTCCTACGAGCAGTACTTC. It yields the protein CASSYTAVAGLSYEQYF.